This is a list of T cell receptor beta chains from one sample in a study of cytomegalovirus exposure and HLA in healthy donors. TCRdb's copy holds only in-frame clones and misses some; the assay was immunoSEQ multiplex PCR. The table has roughly 150,000 clones, 65% to 80% seen once. The sequenced sample was PBMCs. These receptors came from a male donor in good health and CMV-seronegative. CDR3s leave out the opening cysteine and the closing phenylalanine or tryptophan. Each record gives: D gene, V gene, CDR3 length, J gene, CDR3 protein. A D gene is named only where the DNA matches it firmly.

>.|TRBV28|9|TRBJ1-1
ASSLRTEAF
>.|TRBV6-1|12|TRBJ2-7
ASSDNREPYEQY
>.|TRBV10-3|13|TRBJ2-5
AIGQSPGGPETQY
>TRBD1|TRBV9|14|TRBJ1-3
ASSAAMAGGADTIY
>.|TRBV5-1|14|TRBJ2-3
ASSAGAGDYTDTQY
>TRBD1|TRBV28|11|TRBJ1-2
ASRLDRDRGYT
>TRBD1|TRBV28|11|TRBJ1-2
ASSLWTGEGYT
>TRBD2|TRBV7-3|15|TRBJ2-1
ASSLRGGGVSYNEQF
>.|TRBV11-2|11|TRBJ2-1
ASSKVVDNEQF
>.|TRBV10-3|11|TRBJ1-1
AIRGQLNTEAF
>TRBD1|TRBV28|12|TRBJ2-2
ASRTTGVTGELF
>TRBD2|TRBV7-2|15|TRBJ2-7
ASSLVPPNTSGYEQY
>TRBD2|TRBV5-6|14|TRBJ2-3
ASSWGGTQYTDTQY
>TRBD2|TRBV13|14|TRBJ2-3
ASSPTLAGHTDTQY
>.|TRBV15|12|TRBJ2-7
ATSFQAGRYEQY
>.|TRBV28|13|TRBJ1-3
ASSLNVGAGNTIY
>TRBD1|TRBV27|11|TRBJ2-1
ASSPNRGSEQF
>TRBD1|TRBV6-1|12|TRBJ1-6
ASILTGYNSPLH
>.|TRBV5-1|13|.
ASSFLTGGAYEQY
>.|TRBV6-6|11|TRBJ1-5
ASRRTASQPQH
>TRBD2|TRBV6-4|13|TRBJ2-1
ASSELAGGPNEQF
>TRBD2|TRBV19|13|TRBJ2-1
ASSDLWGRANEQF
>TRBD1|TRBV15|13|TRBJ2-7
ATSSEPGTGDEQY
>.|TRBV10-3|13|TRBJ2-3
ASGVGVGGTDTQY
>.|TRBV28|12|TRBJ1-3
ASSTTGRGNTIY
>.|TRBV2|13|TRBJ1-4
ASSGGGSDNEKLF
>.|TRBV7-9|11|TRBJ2-2
ASSLGQHGELF
>.|TRBV2|12|TRBJ1-1
ASSGYRKYTEAF
>.|TRBV18|11|TRBJ2-1
ASSLALYNEQF
>TRBD1|TRBV7-8|13|TRBJ2-2
ASKGQGAEAGELF
>.|TRBV28|13|TRBJ1-4
ASSGGGATNEKLF
>.|TRBV18|12|TRBJ1-1
ASSPRGMGTEAF
>.|TRBV9|12|TRBJ1-6
ASSVAGGESPLH
>TRBD1|TRBV5-1|15|TRBJ1-6
ASSPRGSTGQYSPLH
>.|TRBV5-4|13|TRBJ1-5
ASSLFGMGNQPQH
>.|TRBV28|12|TRBJ1-4
ASSLGGVGEKLF
>.|TRBV6-6|13|TRBJ1-5
ASSRDFPSNQPQH
>.|TRBV20-1|9|TRBJ2-7
SVPDLYEQY
>TRBD1|TRBV9|13|TRBJ1-2
ASSVGGTANYGYT
>TRBD1|TRBV18|14|TRBJ2-7
ASSPPKRDSSYEQY
>TRBD1|TRBV27|13|TRBJ2-7
ASSGRDRGVIEQY
>.|TRBV2|13|TRBJ2-5
ASSGGLYYQETQY
>.|TRBV19|13|TRBJ2-4
ASSPRSGAKNIQY
>.|TRBV5-4|11|TRBJ2-1
ASSGAADNEQF
>.|TRBV11-2|11|TRBJ2-2
ASSFYSTGELF
>TRBD2|TRBV19|14|TRBJ2-7
ASSTIAGVAVYEQY
>TRBD1|TRBV9|11|TRBJ1-5
ASSVGTDQPQH
>TRBD1|TRBV7-3|12|TRBJ2-1
ASSLTTGINEQF